Shown below are 21 T cell receptor beta chains from a single sample sequenced in a study of radiotherapy plus CTLA-4 blockade in lung cancer. Profiling relied on immunoSEQ multiplex PCR, and the TCRdb table lists in-frame clones only, not all of them. The table lists approximately 34,000 clones, less than 75% of them singletons. Specimen: peripheral blood, collected from a patient treated with radiotherapy plus ipilimumab. These receptors were obtained from a human donor with non-small cell lung cancer who had stable disease on radiotherapy plus ipilimumab.

The chain combines TRBV19 with TRBJ1-5; possible D gene TRBD1, 6 bases. V was trimmed by 9 bases and J by 4 bases, leaving 16 bases between them. The CDR3 is made up of 14 amino acids. CDR1 and CDR2 (germline): LNHDA, SQIVND (reference sequence). CDR3 residues: CASQKGQINQPQHF. The CDR3 DNA follows: TGTGCCAGCCAGAAAGGACAGATTAATCAGCCCCAGCATTTT. Full variable domain (missing parts from reference TRBV19 and TRBJ1-5): DGGITQSPKYLFRKEGQNVTLSCEQNLNHDAMYWYRQDPGQGLRLIYYSQIVNDFQKGDIAEGYSVSREKKESFPLTVTSAQKNPTAFYLCASQKGQINQPQHFGDGTRLSIL.

This chain links TRBV5-1 with TRBJ2-5, with 9 bases aligning to TRBD2. This CDR3 has 14 amino acids. The germline V gene has CDR1 SGHRS and CDR2 YFSETQ. Unmatched junction bases numbered 3, after V lost 4 bases and J lost 2 bases. The CDR3 coding sequence is TGCGCCAGCAGCCGCACTAGCGGGCAAGAGACCCAGTACTTC. Its translation is CASSRTSGQETQYF.

V usage is TRBV5-4 and J usage is TRBJ2-1, with a tentative D call TRBD2 (7 bases). Trimming shortened V by 4 bases and J by 1 base, and 21 bases separated the two germline ends. The CDR3 has 18 residues. CDR1 and CDR2 (germline): SGHNT, YYREEE (reference sequence). The CDR3 DNA follows: TGTGCCAGCAGCCGAAACCGGGGGGCTAGCGGTTCCTACAATGAGCAGTTCTTC. Amino acids: CASSRNRGASGSYNEQFF.

The chain employs TRBV2 and TRBJ1-1, with TRBD1 identical over 7 bases. From germline, CDR1 is SNHLY and CDR2 FYNNEI. The V segment lost 6 bases and the J segment 1 base; nucleotides outside the gene matches: 8. The CDR3 is made up of 15 amino acids. The CDR3 sequence is CASRRTGARNTEAFF. Written as DNA, the CDR3 is TGTGCCAGCAGGCGTACAGGGGCCAGGAACACTGAAGCTTTCTTT.

This clone turned up a few times. J is TRBJ2-5 and V is TRBV19; 7 bases match TRBD1. V gave up 4 bases and J gave up 5 bases; unmatched junction bases: 10. The CDR3 runs 15 residues. Germline CDR1 LNHDA, CDR2 SQIVND (reference sequence). CDR3 region: CASSSLDRAGETQYF. CDR3 bases: TGTGCCAGTAGTAGTCTCGACAGGGCAGGGGAGACCCAGTACTTC. Drawing the rest from reference TRBV19 and TRBJ2-5, the complete variable domain is DGGITQSPKYLFRKEGQNVTLSCEQNLNHDAMYWYRQDPGQGLRLIYYSQIVNDFQKGDIAEGYSVSREKKESFPLTVTSAQKNPTAFYLCASSSLDRAGETQYFGPGTRLLVL.

In this sample, this clone turned up once. The rearrangement uses TRBV6-4 and TRBJ2-1; D is perhaps TRBD2 (6 bases). The CDR3 has 16 residues. Between the trimmed V and J ends, which lost 3 bases and 8 bases, there was a span of 20 bases. Germline V CDR1 and CDR2: MRHNA, SNTAGT. This CDR3 reads CASSEFNPGGVHEQFF. The CDR3 DNA sequence: TGTGCCAGCAGTGAATTTAACCCCGGGGGTGTCCATGAGCAGTTCTTC.

The V call is TRBV6-6, the J call TRBJ1-5; no definite D call. Germline V lookup: CDR1 MNHNY, CDR2 SVGAGI (reference sequence). CDR3 size: 15 residues. V was trimmed by 0 bases and J by 7 bases, leaving 13 bases between them. The CDR3 region is CASSYSVSEGQPQHF. CDR3 in DNA: TGTGCCAGCAGTTACTCGGTGTCCGAGGGACAGCCCCAGCATTTT.

This clone has only a few counts. The V gene is TRBV5-1, the J gene TRBJ2-1; no definite D call. Trimming cost V 3 bases and J 10 bases, with 14 bases left between them. The CDR3 totals 13 residues. The V gene's germline CDR1 is SGHRS and CDR2 YFSETQ. The CDR3 here is CASSSDPNGEQFF. The CDR3 bases are TGCGCCAGCAGCTCGGACCCAAACGGGGAGCAGTTCTTC.

The genes are TRBV28 and TRBJ2-5; 8 bases align to TRBD1. The germline V gene encodes CDR1 MDHEN and CDR2 SYDVKM. The ends lost 6 bases at V and 3 bases at J; junction bases unmatched: 6. This CDR3 has 14 amino acids. CDR3 DNA sequence: TGTGCCAGCAGCGCGACAGGGGTTAAAGAGACCCAGTACTTC. As protein: CASSATGVKETQYF.

There are a few counts of this clone. The DNA for the CDR3 is TGCGCCAGCAGCCAAGCCGAACCCGGGGAGCTGTTTTTT. Protein product: CASSQAEPGELFF. The V call is TRBV4-1, the J call TRBJ2-2; D not resolved. Germline V lookup: CDR1 MGHRA, CDR2 YSYEKL. Trimming pared 1 base from V and 6 bases from J, leaving 6 bases between. This CDR3 contains 13 residues.

In this sample, this clone turned up once. This chain uses TRBV2 with TRBJ2-7; maybe TRBD2 (7 bases). The CDR3 runs 14 residues. In germline, CDR1 is SNHLY, CDR2 FYNNEI. V lost 4 bases, J lost 6 bases, and 16 bases lay in between. The CDR3 protein is CASSVVGEGVEQYF. DNA for the CDR3: TGTGCCAGCAGTGTGGTAGGGGAGGGGGTCGAGCAGTACTTC.

V and J are TRBV10-2 and TRBJ1-5; 7 bases agree with TRBD1. J lost 3 bases, V lost 4 bases, and 6 bases had no gene match. Germline values: CDR1 WSHSY, CDR2 SAAADI. The CDR3 extends over 15 amino acids. CDR3 sequence (DNA): TGCGCCAGCAGTGCTATCGGACAGGTCAATCAGCCCCAGCATTTT. This gives the protein CASSAIGQVNQPQHF.

This clone appeared a few times. J is TRBJ2-7 and V is TRBV7-8; D is possibly TRBD1 (5 bases). The CDR3 extends over 12 amino acids. Germline-derived CDR1 and CDR2 are SGHVS and FQNEAQ. Trimming shortened V by 5 bases and J by 3 bases, and 8 bases separated the two germline ends. This chain's CDR3 is CASSEQVYEQYF. The CDR3 DNA is TGTGCCAGCAGCGAACAGGTCTACGAGCAGTACTTC. The full variable domain, in which reference TRBV7-8 and TRBJ2-7 provide the parts outside the CDR3, is GAGVSQSPRYKVAKRGQDVALRCDPISGHVSLFWYQQALGQGPEFLTYFQNEAQLDKSGLPSDRFFAERPEGSVSTLKIQRTQQEDSAVYLCASSEQVYEQYFGPGTRLTVT.

This chain uses TRBV9 with TRBJ2-5, with 14 positions matching TRBD2. The trim removed 2 bases at V and 3 bases at J, leaving 3 bases unmatched. The CDR3 length is 16 residues. The germline V gene has CDR1 SGDLS and CDR2 YYNGEE. The DNA of the CDR3 is TGTGCCAGCAGCGTTCTGGGACTAGCGGGAGAAGAGACCCAGTACTTC. Translation: CASSVLGLAGEETQYF.

This clone was seen a handful of times. The rearrangement links TRBV27 to TRBJ1-5, with a possible D match to TRBD1 (5 bases). Germline assignment: CDR1 MNHEY and CDR2 SMNVEV (reference sequence). V lost 2 bases and J 3 bases, leaving 8 bases between the germline ends. This CDR3 has 14 amino acids. CDR3: CASSLRRVNQPQHF. The CDR3 DNA reads TGTGCCAGCAGTTTACGCAGGGTCAATCAGCCCCAGCATTTT.

The chain is built from TRBV4-2 and TRBJ2-3, with TRBD2 as a possible D gene (6 bases). V was clipped by 3 bases and J by 7 bases, with 23 bases between them. Germline V gene sequence: CDR1 LGHNA, CDR2 YNFKEQ. The CDR3 spans 17 residues. CDR3 DNA: TGTGCCAGCAGCCAGACCGGGACTCCACGACATGTGAATACGCAGTATTTT. It is translated as CASSQTGTPRHVNTQYF.

V is TRBV5-1 and J is TRBJ2-3, with D tentatively TRBD2 (6 bases). The CDR3 is made up of 16 amino acids. Germline CDR1 is SGHRS and CDR2 is YFSETQ. V dropped 8 bases and J dropped 9 bases, with 28 bases sitting between them. This CDR3 is CARGPLRGASVGTQYF. In nucleotides, the CDR3 is TGCGCCAGGGGCCCTCTGCGGGGTGCCTCGGTAGGGACGCAGTATTTT.

V is TRBV9 and J is TRBJ2-7; 7 bases are a match to TRBD2. This CDR3 has 15 residues. Trimming cost V 2 bases and J 5 bases; bases outside gene matches: 10. Germline assignment: CDR1 SGDLS and CDR2 YYNGEE. Here the CDR3 reads CASSVGRALYDEQYF. The CDR3 DNA follows: TGTGCCAGCAGCGTTGGGAGGGCATTGTATGACGAGCAGTACTTC.

This chain uses TRBV5-6 with TRBJ2-4; tentatively, D is TRBD2 (6 bases). CDR3 size: 13 residues. V lost 4 bases to trimming and J lost 10 bases, with 15 bases between them. Germline-derived CDR1 and CDR2 are SGHDT and YYEEEE. This CDR3 is CASSSSPSGIQYF. Written as DNA, the CDR3 is TGTGCCAGCAGCAGCAGTCCAAGCGGGATTCAGTACTTC. Complete variable domain (other parts from reference TRBV5-6 and TRBJ2-4): DAGVTQSPTHLIKTRGQQVTLRCSPKSGHDTVSWYQQALGQGPQFIFQYYEEEERQRGNFPDRFSGHQFPNYSSELNVNALLLGDSALYLCASSSSPSGIQYFGAGTRLSVL.

This clone was picked up a small number of times. The rearrangement joins TRBV10-3 to TRBJ1-3; D is ambiguous. Germline V gives CDR1 ENHRY, CDR2 SYGVKD. Trimming left V 3 bases short and J 0 bases short, with 6 bases between. This CDR3 has 14 amino acids. The CDR3 bases are TGTGCCATCAGTGATTGGGGCTCTGGAAACACCATATATTTT. Its protein is CAISDWGSGNTIYF.

The chain links TRBV6-6 to TRBJ2-5; a weak D match, TRBD2 (5 bases). Looked up from germline, CDR1 is MNHNY and CDR2 is SVGAGI (reference sequence). Trimming pared 2 bases from V and 1 base from J, leaving 8 bases between. The CDR3 totals 14 residues. The CDR3 DNA reads TGTGCCAGCAGTTACCCGGGGTCCCAAGAGACCCAGTACTTC. Translation: CASSYPGSQETQYF.